The rows below give T cell receptor beta chains drawn from one sample of a study of blood T cell repertoires in COVID-19. Sequencing used immunoSEQ multiplex PCR; TCRdb keeps in-frame clones, though not all of them. The sample consists of tens of thousands of clones, about 90% of them appearing once. The specimen sequenced was peripheral blood. The receptors stem from a woman aged 55-69 years with COVID-19, enrolled during active disease. CDR3s include the opening cysteine and the closing phenylalanine or tryptophan. The D gene is left open where the match is weak. Clone size is shown for a subset of rows, as once, few, many or a class of expanded clone.

abundance: NA
d_gene: NA
v_gene: TRBV29-1
len: 15
j_gene: TRBJ1-3
CDR3nt: TGCAGCGTTGAGATGACCCTTAGGGGTGGAAACACCATATATTTT
CDR3aa: CSVEMTLRGGNTIYF

abundance: NA
d_gene: TRBD1
v_gene: TRBV6-5
len: 15
j_gene: TRBJ1-1
CDR3nt: TGTGCCAGCACCAGACAGGGGCTCGTATACACTGAAGCTTTCTTT
CDR3aa: CASTRQGLVYTEAFF

abundance: NA
d_gene: TRBD1
v_gene: TRBV9
len: 15
j_gene: TRBJ1-4
CDR3nt: TGTGCCAGCAGCGTAGCTGGGACAGGAGGGGAAAAACTGTTTTTT
CDR3aa: CASSVAGTGGEKLFF

abundance: NA
d_gene: NA
v_gene: TRBV28
len: 13
j_gene: TRBJ2-1
CDR3nt: TGTGCCAGCAGCCCTGGACAGAGCAATGAGCAGTTCTTC
CDR3aa: CASSPGQSNEQFF

abundance: NA
d_gene: NA
v_gene: TRBV6-2/TRBV6-3
len: 20
j_gene: TRBJ2-3
CDR3nt: TGTGCCAGCAGTTACGACCTTAGTAGCCCGGTTTTATCTAGCACAGATACGCAGTATTTT
CDR3aa: CASSYDLSSPVLSSTDTQYF

abundance: NA
d_gene: NA
v_gene: TRBV27
len: 15
j_gene: TRBJ2-3
CDR3nt: TGTGCCAGCAGCCTCGGGACTCTTAGCACAGATACGCAGTATTTT
CDR3aa: CASSLGTLSTDTQYF

abundance: NA
d_gene: TRBD1
v_gene: TRBV10-3
len: 16
j_gene: TRBJ1-2
CDR3nt: TGTGCCATCAGGGATGCTAATACAGGGGGCCGGTATGGCTACACCTTC
CDR3aa: CAIRDANTGGRYGYTF

abundance: NA
d_gene: NA
v_gene: TRBV6-2/TRBV6-3
len: 15
j_gene: TRBJ2-7
CDR3nt: TGTGCCAGCAGTTACAGCTCGGGAGTTTTGTACGAGCAGTACTTC
CDR3aa: CASSYSSGVLYEQYF

abundance: NA
d_gene: TRBD1
v_gene: TRBV4-3
len: 15
j_gene: TRBJ1-1
CDR3nt: TGCGCCAGCAGCCAAGATACAGGGGCTAATACTGAAGCTTTCTTT
CDR3aa: CASSQDTGANTEAFF

abundance: NA
d_gene: NA
v_gene: TRBV10-1
len: 12
j_gene: TRBJ2-3
CDR3nt: TGCGCCAGCAGTGACCAAACAGATACGCAGTATTTT
CDR3aa: CASSDQTDTQYF

abundance: NA
d_gene: NA
v_gene: TRBV6-5
len: 12
j_gene: TRBJ2-4
CDR3nt: TGTGCCAGCGTCGGCAGAGGGGGCATTCAGTACTTC
CDR3aa: CASVGRGGIQYF

abundance: NA
d_gene: NA
v_gene: TRBV6-5
len: 13
j_gene: TRBJ1-2
CDR3nt: TGTGCCAGCAGTTATGGCGGGAACTATGGCTACACCTTC
CDR3aa: CASSYGGNYGYTF

abundance: once
d_gene: NA
v_gene: TRBV27
len: 15
j_gene: TRBJ1-6
CDR3nt: TGTGCCAGCAGTTTAGGCGGGACGGAATATTCACCCCTCCACTTT
CDR3aa: CASSLGGTEYSPLHF

abundance: few
d_gene: NA
v_gene: TRBV27
len: 14
j_gene: TRBJ2-1
CDR3nt: TGTGCCAGCAGGCCTCCGGGGGAGTGGAATGAGCAGTTCTTC
CDR3aa: CASRPPGEWNEQFF

abundance: NA
d_gene: NA
v_gene: TRBV10-2
len: 15
j_gene: TRBJ1-2
CDR3nt: TGCGCCAGCAATGAGTCTCCCGGGGGTCCGTATGGCTACACCTTC
CDR3aa: CASNESPGGPYGYTF

abundance: once
d_gene: TRBD1
v_gene: TRBV6-5
len: 15
j_gene: TRBJ2-7
CDR3nt: TGTGCCAGCAGTTACTCGATACAGGGGGACTACGAGCAGTACTTC
CDR3aa: CASSYSIQGDYEQYF

abundance: NA
d_gene: TRBD2
v_gene: TRBV3-1/TRBV3-2
len: 15
j_gene: TRBJ2-1
CDR3nt: TGTGCCAGCAGCCTTGGCGGGGGCTCCTACAATGAGCAGTTCTTC
CDR3aa: CASSLGGGSYNEQFF

abundance: NA
d_gene: NA
v_gene: TRBV3-1/TRBV3-2
len: 16
j_gene: TRBJ1-4
CDR3nt: TGTGCCAGCAGCCAAAATACAGGAGTTACTAATGAAAAACTGTTTTTT
CDR3aa: CASSQNTGVTNEKLFF

abundance: NA
d_gene: TRBD2
v_gene: TRBV6-5
len: 15
j_gene: TRBJ2-3
CDR3nt: TGTGCCAGCAGTTACTCCCGGGGAGGGGCAGATACGCAGTATTTT
CDR3aa: CASSYSRGGADTQYF

abundance: NA
d_gene: NA
v_gene: TRBV2
len: 12
j_gene: TRBJ1-6
CDR3nt: TGTGCCAGCAGGGGGGCTGTTCGGGCCCTCCACTTT
CDR3aa: CASRGAVRALHF

abundance: NA
d_gene: TRBD1
v_gene: TRBV18
len: 15
j_gene: TRBJ1-2
CDR3nt: TGTGCCAGCTCATCCGACAGGGGGCTTGGCTATGGCTACACCTTC
CDR3aa: CASSSDRGLGYGYTF

abundance: NA
d_gene: NA
v_gene: TRBV24-1
len: 15
j_gene: TRBJ1-6
CDR3nt: TGTGCCACCAGTGATGGGAGGCTACTCAATTCACCCCTCCACTTT
CDR3aa: CATSDGRLLNSPLHF

abundance: NA
d_gene: NA
v_gene: TRBV18
len: 15
j_gene: TRBJ2-5
CDR3nt: TGTGCCAGCTCACCACCGGTTTCGGGGAGAGAGACCCAGTACTTC
CDR3aa: CASSPPVSGRETQYF

abundance: NA
d_gene: TRBD1
v_gene: TRBV19
len: 14
j_gene: TRBJ2-2
CDR3nt: TGTGCCAGTGGATGGGACAGGGGCACCGGGGAGCTGTTTTTT
CDR3aa: CASGWDRGTGELFF

abundance: NA
d_gene: NA
v_gene: TRBV2
len: 14
j_gene: TRBJ1-1
CDR3nt: TGTGCCAGCGGGCAAACCATCGGACAGCTTGAAGCTTTCTTT
CDR3aa: CASGQTIGQLEAFF

abundance: NA
d_gene: TRBD1
v_gene: TRBV4-1
len: 15
j_gene: TRBJ1-1
CDR3nt: TGCGCCAGCAGTCTAACGGGACAGGCCGCAACTGAAGCTTTCTTT
CDR3aa: CASSLTGQAATEAFF

abundance: NA
d_gene: NA
v_gene: TRBV6-1
len: 15
j_gene: TRBJ1-1
CDR3nt: TGTGCCAGCAGTGAAGCGCCTATTAAGAACACTGAAGCTTTCTTT
CDR3aa: CASSEAPIKNTEAFF

abundance: NA
d_gene: TRBD1
v_gene: TRBV28
len: 15
j_gene: TRBJ1-6
CDR3nt: TGTGCCAGCAGTCCTCCGGGACAGGTTGGTTCACCCCTCCACTTT
CDR3aa: CASSPPGQVGSPLHF

abundance: NA
d_gene: TRBD2
v_gene: TRBV6-5
len: 15
j_gene: TRBJ2-1
CDR3nt: TGTGCCAGCAGCCCCCTAGCGGGAGGCTACAATGAGCAGTTCTTC
CDR3aa: CASSPLAGGYNEQFF

abundance: NA
d_gene: TRBD1
v_gene: TRBV13
len: 15
j_gene: TRBJ2-1
CDR3nt: TGTGCCAGCAGCTTGACCGGGACAGGGGACAATGAGCAGTTCTTC
CDR3aa: CASSLTGTGDNEQFF

abundance: NA
d_gene: NA
v_gene: TRBV4-2
len: 14
j_gene: TRBJ1-1
CDR3nt: TGTGCCAGCAGGAACTTCGTGCTGAACACTGAAGCTTTCTTT
CDR3aa: CASRNFVLNTEAFF

abundance: NA
d_gene: TRBD1
v_gene: TRBV7-8
len: 15
j_gene: TRBJ2-7
CDR3nt: TGTGCCAGCAGCCTTGAGACAGGGGTCTCCTACGAGCAGTACTTC
CDR3aa: CASSLETGVSYEQYF

abundance: once
d_gene: TRBD1
v_gene: TRBV19
len: 12
j_gene: TRBJ1-1
CDR3nt: TGTGCCAGTAGTAAAACAGGGGGAGAAGCTTTCTTT
CDR3aa: CASSKTGGEAFF

abundance: NA
d_gene: NA
v_gene: TRBV6-1
len: 13
j_gene: TRBJ1-1
CDR3nt: TGTGCCTCCATCAACGGGCGGGAAACTGAAGCTTTCTTT
CDR3aa: CASINGRETEAFF

abundance: NA
d_gene: NA
v_gene: TRBV28
len: 14
j_gene: TRBJ1-3
CDR3nt: TGTGCCAGCACGGAGGGCGGCTCTGGAAACACCATATATTTT
CDR3aa: CASTEGGSGNTIYF

abundance: NA
d_gene: NA
v_gene: TRBV7-9
len: 13
j_gene: TRBJ1-6
CDR3nt: TGTGCCAGCAACTACAGGGAGGGCTCACCCCTCCACTTT
CDR3aa: CASNYREGSPLHF

abundance: NA
d_gene: NA
v_gene: TRBV28
len: 12
j_gene: TRBJ1-1
CDR3nt: TGTGCCAGCAGTTGGGGCGGCACTGAAGCTTTCTTT
CDR3aa: CASSWGGTEAFF

abundance: NA
d_gene: TRBD2
v_gene: TRBV5-1
len: 15
j_gene: TRBJ2-2
CDR3nt: TGCGCCAGCAGCTTGGAGCGGGGCGACACCGGGGAGCTGTTTTTT
CDR3aa: CASSLERGDTGELFF

abundance: NA
d_gene: TRBD1
v_gene: TRBV28
len: 15
j_gene: TRBJ2-2
CDR3nt: TGTGCCAGCAGTTTAAGCGGACAGGGTACCGGGGAGCTGTTTTTT
CDR3aa: CASSLSGQGTGELFF

abundance: NA
d_gene: TRBD1
v_gene: TRBV7-8
len: 15
j_gene: TRBJ2-7
CDR3nt: TGTGCCAGCAGCTTCCGGGACAGGTCCTCCTACGAGCAGTACTTC
CDR3aa: CASSFRDRSSYEQYF

abundance: NA
d_gene: NA
v_gene: TRBV11-2
len: 17
j_gene: TRBJ1-5
CDR3nt: TGTGCCAGCAGCTTGACGGACTACGGACGGCGCAATCAGCCCCAGCATTTT
CDR3aa: CASSLTDYGRRNQPQHF

abundance: NA
d_gene: NA
v_gene: TRBV19
len: 15
j_gene: TRBJ1-2
CDR3nt: TGTGCCAGTAGTGATTTGCGGGCCGATAAGAGGGGCTACACCTTC
CDR3aa: CASSDLRADKRGYTF

abundance: NA
d_gene: NA
v_gene: TRBV7-9
len: 11
j_gene: TRBJ2-5
CDR3nt: TGTGCCAGCATTCTCGGTGAGACCCAGTACTTC
CDR3aa: CASILGETQYF

abundance: NA
d_gene: NA
v_gene: TRBV24-1
len: 17
j_gene: TRBJ2-2
CDR3nt: TGTGCCACCAGTGATTTAACAGCAGGCTTTAACACCGGGGAGCTGTTTTTT
CDR3aa: CATSDLTAGFNTGELFF

abundance: NA
d_gene: NA
v_gene: TRBV7-2
len: 13
j_gene: TRBJ2-3
CDR3nt: TGTGCCAGCAGCCAGGCCTATACAGATACGCAGTATTTT
CDR3aa: CASSQAYTDTQYF

abundance: NA
d_gene: TRBD1
v_gene: TRBV2
len: 15
j_gene: TRBJ2-7
CDR3nt: TGTGCCAGCAGGGACCGGGACAGGGGGCATCTCGAGCAGTACTTC
CDR3aa: CASRDRDRGHLEQYF

abundance: NA
d_gene: NA
v_gene: TRBV6-2/TRBV6-3
len: 13
j_gene: TRBJ2-7
CDR3nt: TGTGCCAGCAGCAAACAGAGAACCTACGAGCAGTACTTC
CDR3aa: CASSKQRTYEQYF